Below, 20 T cell receptor beta chains from the same sample are listed, as sequenced in a study of blood T cell repertoires in COVID-19. This table comes from immunoSEQ multiplex PCR, and its TCRdb copy is limited to in-frame clones, with some not included. Altogether around 3,000 clones are present, 75% to 90% being singletons, with the ten largest covering around 6%. The material sequenced was peripheral blood. Receptors were obtained from a human donor with active COVID-19. The donor label of this sample is uncertain.

The J gene is TRBJ2-1, the V gene TRBV4-3, with 12 bases that match TRBD2. The CDR3 is made up of 18 amino acids. V lost 4 bases and J lost 7; bases outside the gene matches: 14. CDR1 is LGHNA, CDR2 YSLEER, per germline. In DNA, the CDR3 is TGCGCCAGCAGCCCTAGGACTAGCGGGGCCGGGGCGGGGAATGAGCAGTTCTTC. This gives the protein CASSPRTSGAGAGNEQFF.

J is TRBJ1-1 and V is TRBV11-2; a possible D gene is TRBD1 (6 bases). This CDR3 is 14 amino acids long. Germline V gives CDR1 SGHAT, CDR2 FQNNGV. V shed 4 bases and J shed 0 bases, with 9 bases lying between them. CDR3 residues: CASSWGGVNTEAFF. For the CDR3, the DNA is TGTGCCAGCAGCTGGGGGGGCGTGAACACTGAAGCTTTCTTT.

The chain uses TRBV12-3 or TRBV12-4 and TRBJ2-2; D is possibly TRBD2 (5 bases). V lost 4 bases and J 7 bases, leaving 7 bases between the germline ends. The CDR3 is made up of 12 amino acids. Written as DNA, the CDR3 is TGTGCCAGCAGTTCTGGGAGCGGGGAGCTGTTTTTT. This encodes CASSSGSGELFF.

In this sample, this clone turned up a few times. The chain employs TRBV5-1 and TRBJ2-5; TRBD2 aligns across 10 bases. There are 15 residues in the CDR3. The V gene's germline CDR1 is SGHRS and CDR2 YFSETQ. J was trimmed by 2 bases and V by 2 bases; bases with no gene match: 3. For the CDR3, the DNA is TGCGCCAGCAGCTTAACTAGCGGGGTGCAAGAGACCCAGTACTTC. Protein: CASSLTSGVQETQYF.

This chain links TRBV6-2 or TRBV6-3 with TRBJ1-1; D unclear. The V gene's germline CDR1 is MNHEY and CDR2 SVGEGT. V dropped 4 bases and J dropped 12 bases, with 9 bases sitting between them. This CDR3 comprises 10 residues. CDR3 protein: CASSSFLTFF. The DNA of the CDR3 is TGTGCCAGCAGTTCCTTCTTAACTTTCTTT.

This chain links TRBV19 with TRBJ2-2; 11 positions agree with TRBD2. There are 15 residues in the CDR3. Germline V CDR1 and CDR2: LNHDA, SQIVND (reference sequence). V was pared by 6 bases and J by 6 bases, with 6 bases of the junction left unmatched. CDR3 sequence reads: CASRVAGGLPGELFF. CDR3 nucleotides: TGTGCCAGTAGGGTAGCGGGAGGGCTCCCCGGGGAGCTGTTTTTT.

V is TRBV28 and J is TRBJ2-5, with 7 bases matching TRBD1. The germline CDR1 and CDR2 sequences are MDHEN and SYDVKM. This CDR3 comprises 16 residues. The trim removed 3 bases at V and 3 bases at J, leaving 10 bases unmatched. Written as DNA, the CDR3 is TGTGCCAGCAGTTTTATATGGGGAGACAGGGAAGAGACCCAGTACTTC. Translation: CASSFIWGDREETQYF.

The chain joins TRBV6-1 to TRBJ2-2; 7 positions match TRBD1. There are 14 residues in the CDR3. With V trimmed by 2 bases and J by 5 bases, 2 bases remained unmatched. In germline, CDR1 is MNHNS, CDR2 SASEGT. DNA of the CDR3: TGTGCCAGCAGTGAAAACAGGGGAACCGGGGAGCTGTTTTTT. Protein: CASSENRGTGELFF.

This chain uses TRBV6-5 with TRBJ1-4; possible D gene TRBD1, 5 bases. The CDR3 covers 14 residues. The V and J ends lost 6 bases and 0 bases respectively, with 8 bases between them. Germline CDR1 reads MNHEY; CDR2 reads SVGAGI. CDR3 protein: CASRDIATNEKLFF. DNA of the CDR3: TGTGCCAGCAGGGACATTGCAACTAATGAAAAACTGTTTTTT.

The chain links TRBV19 to TRBJ2-3; TRBD2 agrees at 7 bases. The CDR3 runs 16 residues. V shed 5 bases and J 1 base; nucleotides not matched to a gene: 9. Germline lookup yields CDR1 LNHDA and CDR2 SQIVND (reference sequence). CDR3: CASSPRDYQGTDTQYF. CDR3 sequence (DNA): TGTGCCAGTAGTCCCCGGGACTACCAAGGCACAGATACGCAGTATTTT. Filled out from reference TRBV19 and TRBJ2-3, the complete variable domain reads DGGITQSPKYLFRKEGQNVTLSCEQNLNHDAMYWYRQDPGQGLRLIYYSQIVNDFQKGDIAEGYSVSREKKESFPLTVTSAQKNPTAFYLCASSPRDYQGTDTQYFGPGTRLTVL.

This chain joins TRBV6-6 and TRBJ1-6; D is uncertain. Trimming cost V 0 bases and J 7 bases, with 13 bases left between them. CDR3 length equals 16 residues. The V gene's germline CDR1 is MNHNY and CDR2 SVGAGI (reference sequence). CDR3 protein: CASSYSSILVNSPLHF. CDR3 bases: TGTGCCAGCAGTTACTCGAGTATTCTTGTGAATTCACCCCTCCACTTT.

The chain carries TRBV18 and TRBJ2-7; TRBD1 aligns across 12 bases. This CDR3 spans 15 amino acids. The V and J ends lost 3 bases and 4 bases, in that order; junction bases with no gene match: 4. Germline CDR1 KGHSH, CDR2 LQKENI. DNA of the CDR3: TGTGCCAGCTCACCGGGGACAGGGGGCTTTTACGAGCAGTACTTC. This translates into CASSPGTGGFYEQYF.

CDR3 loop: CAISERDRGSGGYTF. The CDR3 DNA reads as TGTGCCATCAGTGAGAGGGACAGGGGGAGTGGTGGCTACACCTTC. This chain joins TRBV10-3 and TRBJ1-2; 11 bases map to TRBD1. V lost 2 bases and J lost 7; bases outside the gene matches: 6. The germline gives CDR1 ENHRY, CDR2 SYGVKD. This CDR3 is built from 15 residues.

CDR3 region: CASSHPGTGLNTEAFF. CDR3 nucleotides: TGTGCCAGCAGTCACCCCGGGACTGGTTTGAACACTGAAGCTTTCTTT. The chain has TRBV5-5 and TRBJ1-1, with TRBD1 as a possible D gene (5 bases). CDR1 is SGHKS and CDR2 is YYEKEE in the germline V gene (reference sequence). The CDR3 has 16 residues. V was cut by 5 bases and J by 0 bases, with 17 bases left in between.

This chain links TRBV14 with TRBJ1-2, with TRBD1 matching 10 bases. This CDR3 is built from 15 residues. Germline values: CDR1 SGHDN, CDR2 FVKESK. V was clipped by 5 bases and J by 4 bases; unmatched bases: 7. The CDR3 spells CASSARDRGAYGYTF. The CDR3 nucleotides are TGTGCCAGCAGCGCCCGGGACAGGGGAGCCTATGGCTACACCTTC.

Points on this clone: Sequence at one end of the junction differs from germline and may be a read error. CDR3 bases: TGTGCCAGCAGCGTAGACCCACAGGGCTACAATGAGCAGTTCTTC. Amino acids: CASSVDPQGYNEQFF. The chain recombines TRBV11-3 with TRBJ2-1; a weak D match, TRBD1 (6 bases). The germline V gene has CDR1 SGHNT and CDR2 YENEEA. CDR3 length equals 15 residues. The variable domain in full, completed from reference TRBV11-3 and TRBJ2-1, reads EAGVVQSPRYKIIEKKQPVAFWCNPISGHNTLYWYLQNLGQGPELLIRYENEEAVDDSQLPKDRFSAERLKGVDSTLKIQPAELGDSAVYLCASSVDPQGYNEQFFGPGTRLTVL.

This clone has just a few counts. V usage is TRBV9 and J usage is TRBJ1-2; a possible D gene is TRBD1 (5 bases). Looked up from germline, CDR1 is SGDLS and CDR2 is YYNGEE. The V end lost 4 bases, the J end lost 0 bases, and 10 bases lay between the germline ends. The CDR3 extends over 14 amino acids. Here the CDR3 reads CASSPPTANYGYTF. In DNA, the CDR3 is TGTGCCAGCAGCCCCCCGACAGCTAACTATGGCTACACCTTC.

This chain connects TRBV6-6 to TRBJ1-1; D uncertain. V lost 7 bases and J 0 bases, leaving 12 bases between the germline ends. The CDR3 runs 14 residues. The germline gives CDR1 MNHNY, CDR2 SVGAGI (reference sequence). CDR3 in DNA: TGTGCCAGCAAGTGGATGGAGATGAACACTGAAGCTTTCTTT. It codes for CASKWMEMNTEAFF.

The chain links TRBV6-5 to TRBJ2-2, with 8 bases matching TRBD1. V was pared by 4 bases and J by 4 bases, with 2 bases of the junction left unmatched. Germline CDR1 MNHEY, CDR2 SVGAGI. The CDR3 is 14 residues long. The CDR3, as DNA: TGTGCCAGCAGTTGGACAGGGTCCACCGGGGAGCTGTTTTTT. Protein: CASSWTGSTGELFF.

V is TRBV6-1 and J is TRBJ1-3, with D hard to call. V dropped 2 bases and J dropped 4 bases, with 12 bases sitting between them. From germline, CDR1 is MNHNS and CDR2 SASEGT. The CDR3 has 15 amino acids. CDR3 residues: CASSESRGSGNTIYF. The CDR3 DNA follows: TGTGCCAGCAGTGAATCTCGAGGATCCGGAAACACCATATATTTT.